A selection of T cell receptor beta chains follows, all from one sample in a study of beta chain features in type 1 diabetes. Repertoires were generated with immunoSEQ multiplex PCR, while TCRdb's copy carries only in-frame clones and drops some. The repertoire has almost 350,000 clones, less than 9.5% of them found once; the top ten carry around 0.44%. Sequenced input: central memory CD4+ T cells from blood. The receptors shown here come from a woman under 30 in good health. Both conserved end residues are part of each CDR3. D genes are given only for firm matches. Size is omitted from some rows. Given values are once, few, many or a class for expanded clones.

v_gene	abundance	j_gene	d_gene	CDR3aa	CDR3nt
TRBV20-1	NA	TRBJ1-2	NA	CSAREDYGYTF	TGCAGTGCTAGGGAGGACTATGGCTACACCTTC
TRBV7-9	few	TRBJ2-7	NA	CASLEWPESYEQYF	TGTGCCAGCCTCGAGTGGCCCGAGTCCTACGAGCAGTACTTC
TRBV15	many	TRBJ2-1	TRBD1	CATSGGQGRVEQFF	TGTGCCACCAGCGGCGGACAGGGACGGGTCGAGCAGTTCTTC
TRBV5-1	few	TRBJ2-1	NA	CASSYAPPNNEQFF	TGCGCCAGCAGTTACGCACCCCCTAACAATGAGCAGTTCTTC
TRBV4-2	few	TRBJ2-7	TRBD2	CASSTKAGGMDEQYF	TGTGCCAGCAGCACAAAAGCGGGAGGTATGGACGAGCAGTACTTC
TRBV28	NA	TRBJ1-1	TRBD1	CASSFLGQLNTEAFF	TGTGCCAGCAGTTTCCTGGGACAGTTGAACACTGAAGCTTTCTTT
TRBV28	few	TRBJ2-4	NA	CASSLRPRLAKNIQYF	TGTGCCAGCAGTTTAAGGCCGAGACTGGCCAAAAACATTCAGTACTTC
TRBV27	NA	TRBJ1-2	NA	CASTDRWGGYTF	TGTGCCAGCACCGACCGGTGGGGTGGCTACACCTTC
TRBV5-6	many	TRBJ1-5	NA	CASSLIGAPNQPQHF	TGTGCCAGCAGCTTGATCGGGGCCCCCAATCAGCCCCAGCATTTT
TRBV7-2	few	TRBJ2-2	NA	CASTYQATGELFF	TGTGCCAGCACCTATCAGGCCACCGGGGAGCTGTTTTTT
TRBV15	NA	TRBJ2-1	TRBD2	CATSTAGGGNEQFF	TGTGCCACCAGCACGGCGGGAGGAGGCAATGAGCAGTTCTTC
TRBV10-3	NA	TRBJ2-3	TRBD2	CAISGTSGTDTQYF	TGTGCCATCAGTGGGACTAGCGGCACAGATACGCAGTATTTT
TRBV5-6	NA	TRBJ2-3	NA	CASSLLLKLTDSTDTQYF	TGTGCCAGCAGCTTGCTCCTAAAATTGACAGATAGCACAGATACGCAGTATTTT
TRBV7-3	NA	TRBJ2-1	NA	CASSSSPGIEQFF	TGTGCCAGCAGCTCGAGCCCCGGGATTGAGCAGTTCTTC
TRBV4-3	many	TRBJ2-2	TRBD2	CASSERENTGELFF	TGCGCCAGCTCCGAGCGGGAGAACACCGGGGAGCTGTTTTTT
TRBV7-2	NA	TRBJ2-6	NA	CASSYWGTGANVLTF	TGTGCCAGCAGCTATTGGGGGACTGGGGCCAACGTCCTGACTTTC
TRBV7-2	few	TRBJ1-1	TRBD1	CASSSQGGWVEAFF	TGTGCCAGCAGCTCTCAGGGGGGTTGGGTTGAAGCTTTCTTT
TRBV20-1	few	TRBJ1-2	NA	CSAIENYGYTF	TGCAGTGCTATTGAGAACTATGGCTACACCTTC
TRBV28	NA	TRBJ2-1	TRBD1	CASSMGQTYNEQFF	TGTGCCAGCAGTATGGGACAGACTTACAATGAGCAGTTCTTC
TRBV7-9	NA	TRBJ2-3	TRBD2	CASSLAGLGDTQYF	TGTGCCAGCAGCTTAGCGGGACTAGGGGATACGCAGTATTTT
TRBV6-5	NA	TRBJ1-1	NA	CASSYRGLNTEAFF	TGTGCCAGCAGTTACCGGGGTTTGAACACTGAAGCTTTCTTT
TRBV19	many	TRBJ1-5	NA	CASSISGYNQPQHF	TGTGCCAGTAGTATAAGCGGGTACAATCAGCCCCAGCATTTT
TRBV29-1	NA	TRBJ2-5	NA	CSFQRYRGAETQYF	TGCAGCTTCCAGAGGTATCGAGGGGCCGAGACCCAGTACTTC
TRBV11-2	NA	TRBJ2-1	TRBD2	CASSLMALAKYNEQFF	TGTGCCAGCAGCTTGATGGCACTAGCGAAGTACAATGAGCAGTTCTTC
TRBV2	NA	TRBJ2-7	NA	CASRAVGYEQYF	TGTGCCAGCAGGGCTGTGGGCTACGAGCAGTACTTC
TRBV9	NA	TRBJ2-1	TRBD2	CASKEREHSHEQFF	TGTGCCAGCAAGGAGCGGGAGCATTCCCATGAGCAGTTCTTC
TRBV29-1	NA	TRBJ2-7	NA	CSITSTYEQYF	TGCAGCATAACTAGTACCTACGAGCAGTACTTC
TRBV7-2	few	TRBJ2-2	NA	CASGTGATGELFF	TGTGCCAGCGGTACCGGGGCCACCGGGGAGCTGTTTTTT
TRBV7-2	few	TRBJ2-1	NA	CASSSPPLGNEQFF	TGTGCCAGCAGCTCCCCCCCCCTCGGGAATGAGCAGTTCTTC